The 20 T cell receptor beta chains below were found in one sample sequenced in a study of T cells in Graves' hyperthyroidism and ophthalmopathy (dated by TCRdb to the late 2010s). The method behind the library was multiplex PCR. TCRdb shows the sequencer as Illumina HiSeq 2000. Amplification of TCR beta CDR3 regions was carried out from RNA transcripts. For the first round of RT-PCR on the TCR CDR3, the HTBI primer set was used together with the Qiagen OneStep RT-PCR kit. The public reads were reprocessed in TCRdb via fastp at Q25 and MiXCR, keeping in-frame beta chains. Each record represents a unique CDR3 protein, reported with the most common genes and DNA among its rows. This sample has almost 35,000 distinct CDR3 sequences in its table, and approximately 50% of those were observed once. The ten largest clones take up roughly 27% of the sample. Material for sequencing was blood. The receptors were gathered from a woman aged 40 to 55 with Graves' ophthalmopathy.

This clonotype was found many times. The chain employs TRBV11-2 and TRBJ1-1, with D possibly being TRBD1 (5 bases). This CDR3 comprises 12 residues. CDR1 is SGHAT, CDR2 FQNNGV, per germline. Trimming took 7 bases from V and 2 from J, leaving 8 bases between them. This CDR3 reads CASNTGNTEAFF. DNA of the CDR3: TGTGCCAGCAACACAGGAAACACTGAAGCTTTCTTT.

This chain connects TRBV6-4 to TRBJ2-3; TRBD2 aligns across 16 bases. Germline V gene sequence: CDR1 MRHNA, CDR2 SNTAGT. Unmatched junction bases numbered 4, after V lost 6 bases and J lost 4 bases. The CDR3 loop spans 16 amino acids. Written as DNA, the CDR3 is TGTGCCAGCAGAACCGGGACTAGCGGGGGGGCAGATACGCAGTATTTT. Translated, it gives CASRTGTSGGADTQYF.

The chain joins TRBV9 to TRBJ2-1, with 7 bases fitting TRBD2. Germline-derived CDR1 and CDR2 are SGDLS and YYNGEE. V was pared by 5 bases and J by 7 bases, with 6 bases of the junction left unmatched. The CDR3 covers 13 residues. Written as DNA, the CDR3 is TGTGCCAGCAGTCTAGCGGAGTGGAATGAGCAGTTCTTC. Residues: CASSLAEWNEQFF.

This clonotype was picked up many times. The rearrangement joins TRBV6-6 to TRBJ1-5; 7 bases fit TRBD1. V trimming: 6 bases; J trimming: 0 bases; junction bases outside the gene matches: 11. The CDR3 spans 17 residues. The V gene's germline CDR1 is MNHNY and CDR2 SVGAGI (reference sequence). Written as DNA, the CDR3 is TGTGCCAGCAGGGGGACAGCCAGCTCATATAGCAATCAGCCCCAGCATTTT. Translation: CASRGTASSYSNQPQHF.

This clonotype was recorded at least ten times. The rearrangement links TRBV2 to TRBJ2-5; D is unclear. CDR3 length: 11 amino acids. V lost 8 bases and J lost 2, with 6 bases in between. Germline-derived CDR1 and CDR2 are SNHLY and FYNNEI. The CDR3 region is CASAVQETQYF. The CDR3 DNA follows: TGTGCCAGCGCGGTTCAAGAGACCCAGTACTTC.

This clonotype was seen ten or more times. The chain employs TRBV4-1 and TRBJ2-7, with 11 bases identical to TRBD1. Germline assignment: CDR1 MGHRA and CDR2 YSYEKL. Losses at the gene ends were 2 bases for V and 5 bases for J; bases not matched to a gene: 5. The CDR3 has 15 residues. The CDR3 region has the DNA TGCGCCAGCAGCCAAAGGACAGGGGGCGGTCACGAGCAGTACTTC. It translates to CASSQRTGGGHEQYF.

By proportion, this clonotype is medium-sized (0.01 to 0.1%). This chain joins TRBV7-9 and TRBJ2-1; D gene uncertain. Trimming left V 2 bases short and J 2 bases short, with 4 bases between. The CDR3 consists of 13 residues. Germline V gene lookup returns CDR1 SEHNR and CDR2 FQNEAQ (reference sequence). The CDR3 coding sequence is TGTGCCAGCAGCTTATTCACCTACAATGAGCAGTTCTTC. It translates to CASSLFTYNEQFF.

The rearrangement links TRBV11-2 to TRBJ2-7, with 16 bases aligning to TRBD2. This CDR3 spans 16 amino acids. Germline V gives CDR1 SGHAT, CDR2 FQNNGV. V shed 3 bases, J shed 4 bases, and the junction held 3 bases outside the gene matches. The CDR3 sequence: CASSFAGLAGGYEQYF. The DNA for the CDR3 is TGTGCCAGCAGCTTCGCGGGACTAGCGGGAGGGTACGAGCAGTACTTC. The full variable domain, with the rest looked up from reference TRBV11-2 and TRBJ2-7, is EAGVAQSPRYKIIEKRQSVAFWCNPISGHATLYWYQQILGQGPKLLIQFQNNGVVDDSQLPKDRFSAERLKGVDSTLKIQPAKLEDSAVYLCASSFAGLAGGYEQYFGPGTRLTVT.

This clonotype was seen repeatedly, ten times or more. The V call is TRBV7-6, the J call TRBJ2-7; 9 bases match TRBD1. J lost 1 base, V lost 2 bases, and 6 bases had no gene match. This CDR3 region has 16 residues. Looked up from germline, CDR1 is SGHVS and CDR2 is FNYEAQ. The CDR3 loop reads CASSLQPGQGSYEQYF. The CDR3 DNA sequence: TGTGCCAGCAGCTTACAGCCGGGACAGGGATCCTACGAGCAGTACTTC.

This clonotype was recorded many times. The chain is built from TRBV6-1 and TRBJ1-5, with a possible D match to TRBD1 (6 bases). The CDR3 runs 15 residues. The germline V and J ends were trimmed by 1 base and 0 bases, with 7 bases remaining between them. CDR1 is MNHNS and CDR2 is SASEGT in the germline V gene. CDR3 sequence: CASSEGTVSNQPQHF. In nucleotides, the CDR3 is TGTGCCAGCAGTGAAGGGACAGTTAGCAATCAGCCCCAGCATTTT.

This clonotype was observed at least ten times. The chain links TRBV5-1 to TRBJ2-5; D tentatively fits TRBD1 or TRBD2 (5 bases each). Germline assignment: CDR1 SGHRS and CDR2 YFSETQ. The CDR3 sequence is 15 residues long. With 4 bases removed from V and 0 bases from J, the gap between germline ends came to 13 bases. Written as DNA, the CDR3 is TGCGCCAGCAGCCAGGGACGGATAAACCAAGAGACCCAGTACTTC. It specifies CASSQGRINQETQYF.

In its sample, this clonotype was seen many times. Written as DNA, the CDR3 is TGCAGTGCTAGTGCTCAGGGGGGGCAAGAGACCCAGTACTTC. The encoded protein is CSASAQGGQETQYF. V and J are TRBV20-1 and TRBJ2-5; D is perhaps TRBD1 or TRBD2 (7 bases each). V was shortened by 3 bases and J by 2 bases, with 13 bases between the two germline ends. The CDR3 runs to 14 residues. CDR1 and CDR2 (germline): DFQATT, SNEGSKA (reference sequence).

The chain combines TRBV4-2 with TRBJ2-7, with 7 bases fitting TRBD2. Losses at the gene ends were 4 bases for V and 3 bases for J; bases not matched to a gene: 12. The CDR3 totals 16 residues. CDR1 LGHNA and CDR2 YNFKEQ come from the germline V gene. The DNA for the CDR3 is TGTGCCAGCAGCCCGTGGGCTCGGCGGGAGCGCTACGAGCAGTACTTC. This codes for CASSPWARRERYEQYF.

The chain couples TRBV6-1 to TRBJ2-1, with 8 bases fitting TRBD1. V was pared by 7 bases and J by 12 bases, with 5 bases of the junction left unmatched. The CDR3 covers 11 residues. Germline V gives CDR1 MNHNS, CDR2 SASEGT. CDR3 region: CASTETGAQFF. CDR3 nucleotides: TGTGCCAGCACTGAGACAGGGGCGCAGTTCTTC.

This clonotype was recorded many times. J is TRBJ2-5 and V is TRBV5-1; TRBD2 matches 8 bases. The germline CDR1 and CDR2 sequences are SGHRS and YFSETQ. Trimming removed 2 bases from V and 4 bases from J; junction bases left unmatched: 10. The CDR3 loop spans 16 amino acids. The CDR3 coding sequence is TGCGCCAGCAGCTTATCCTTAGCGGGGCCTTCAGAGACCCAGTACTTC. It encodes CASSLSLAGPSETQYF.

The V and J genes are TRBV19 and TRBJ2-7; 7 positions agree with TRBD2. Looked up from germline, CDR1 is LNHDA and CDR2 is SQIVND (reference sequence). There are 12 residues in the CDR3. The ends lost 4 bases at V and 9 bases at J; junction bases unmatched: 6. The CDR3 reads CASSSGVAGQYF. CDR3 coding DNA: TGTGCCAGTAGTAGTGGGGTAGCGGGGCAGTACTTC.

The chain carries TRBV10-3 and TRBJ2-1, with 14 bases that match TRBD2. With V trimmed by 4 bases and J by 6 bases, 2 bases remained unmatched. Germline lookup yields CDR1 ENHRY and CDR2 SYGVKD. The CDR3 length is 15 residues. The CDR3 here is CAISAGTSGGNEQFF. The CDR3 nucleotides are TGTGCCATCAGTGCCGGGACTAGCGGGGGCAATGAGCAGTTCTTC.

This clonotype appeared many times. The V and J genes are TRBV7-6 and TRBJ2-5; TRBD2 aligns across 11 bases. The CDR3 is 16 residues long. J gave up 2 bases and V 4 bases, and 6 bases lay outside the gene matches. Germline assignment: CDR1 SGHVS and CDR2 FNYEAQ. CDR3 nucleotides: TGTGCCAGCAGCTCACTTACTAGCGGGGGACAAGAGACCCAGTACTTC. It translates to CASSSLTSGGQETQYF. Drawing the rest from reference TRBV7-6 and TRBJ2-5, the complete variable domain is GAGVSQSPRYKVTKRGQDVALRCDPISGHVSLYWYRQALGQGPEFLTYFNYEAQQDKSGLPNDRFSAERPEGSISTLTIQRTEQRDSAMYRCASSSLTSGGQETQYFGPGTRLLVL.

The chain combines TRBV5-6 with TRBJ1-6, with D possibly TRBD1 on 5 matching bases. Germline CDR1 SGHDT, CDR2 YYEEEE. The V end lost 6 bases, the J end lost 7 bases, and 11 bases lay between the germline ends. This CDR3 has 13 residues. CDR3 residues: CASTQGLNSPLHF. For the CDR3, the DNA is TGTGCCAGCACCCAGGGCTTGAATTCACCCCTCCACTTT.

The sample holds one count of this clonotype. V gene TRBV2 combines with J gene TRBJ1-2; 8 bases align to TRBD1. J gave up 7 bases and V 6 bases, and 13 bases lay outside the gene matches. This CDR3 has 15 amino acids. Germline CDR1 reads SNHLY; CDR2 reads FYNNEI. CDR3 protein: CASSAVGQGVGGYTF. In DNA, the CDR3 is TGTGCCAGCAGCGCAGTCGGACAGGGCGTAGGTGGCTACACCTTC.